This T cell receptor beta chain is from a study of T cell clonotyping in hematopoietic cell transplantation. Study outcomes and limitations: After transplant, recipient diversity fell while pathologically expanded clonotypes grew through day 180. Cells were unsorted, so CD4 and CD8 contributions were not separated.

Details on this clone: No antigen is known for it.

Trimming at V came to 5 bases and at J to 3 bases, leaving 8 bases not matched to a gene. The CDR3 totals 17 residues. CDR1 ENHRY and CDR2 SYGVKD come from the germline V gene. The time point: recipient sample about 28 days before transplant, after cytoreduction. Samples: about 28 days before transplant, then days 30, 100 and 180 after. Only in-frame clones appear in the TCRdb table, and some are missing; sequencing was by immunoSEQ multiplex PCR. This sample has about 41,000 clones, with around 83% found just once. V and J are TRBV10-3 and TRBJ2-2, with TRBD2 identical over 11 bases. Here the sequenced sample was peripheral blood mononuclear cells, taken before stem cell transplant. This clonotype originated in a man between 60 and 70 years old with myelodysplastic syndrome. Some clones in this sample may be carry-over from other donors' samples. The CDR3 reads CAISYPSGGIYTGELFF. The CDR3 DNA is TGTGCCATCAGTTATCCTAGCGGGGGGATATACACCGGGGAGCTGTTTTTT.